This T cell receptor (beta chain) comes out of a study of T cells after yellow fever vaccination. Findings and caveats of the study: Detected again after the booster were most primary-vaccination clones, at nearly 97% CD4 and 88% CD8. A small proportion of clonotypes was detected in both the CD4 and CD8 compartments.

The CDR3 covers 13 residues. The germline V gene has CDR1 DFQATT and CDR2 SNEGSKA (reference sequence). The V gene end was trimmed by 5 bases and the J gene end by 7 bases; junction bases not matched to a gene: 4. TCRdb reanalysed the 5' RACE reads using MiXCR and keeps one entry per CDR3 protein. The table records approximately 510,000 distinct CDR3 sequences, just over 20% of them present only once. On this clonotype itself: Its antigen is undetermined.

This sample comprised PBMCs, obtained approximately 22 days after the first yellow fever vaccination. The chain employs TRBV20-1 and TRBJ2-1; 11 nucleotides match TRBD1. This clonotype was sampled from a man aged 18 to 35 who received the YFV17D yellow fever vaccine. The CDR3 protein is CSADRDRGNEQFF. The CDR3 DNA follows: TGCAGTGCTGACCGGGACAGGGGGAATGAGCAGTTCTTC.